This TCR beta chain came from a study of PD-1 blockade in classical Hodgkin lymphoma. Study-wide background: Nivolumab was administered to patients intravenously at 3 mg/kg every 2 weeks.

Trimming cost V 2 bases and J 0 bases; bases outside gene matches: 6. The germline CDR1 and CDR2 sequences are SNHLY and FYNNEI. The length of the CDR3 is 16 residues. Points from the study as a whole: Before treatment, complete responders showed about the same diversity as newly diagnosed patients.

Comment on this clone: Antigen unknown.

Assay: immunoSEQ multiplex PCR; the TCRdb copy retains only in-frame clones and omits some. The table includes 4,000 to 5,500 clones, around 65% detected once. As for time point: cycle 4 day 1 (C4D1), after five to seven weeks of nivolumab. No patient escaped relapse after autologous stem cell transplantation, and brentuximab vedotin exposure varied. The investigators isolated CD8+ T cells from thawed PBMCs using magnetic negative selection. Sequencing used CD8+ T cells from blood, obtained before the fourth cycle of nivolumab. V gene TRBV2 combines with J gene TRBJ2-7; TRBD1 matches at 8 bases. The TCR sequence derives from a human donor with classical Hodgkin lymphoma. CDR3 nucleotide sequence: TGTGCCAGCAGTGAACCAAGGGGACAGGACTCCTACGAGCAGTACTTC. This codes for CASSEPRGQDSYEQYF.